The clone carrying this T cell receptor (beta chain) has a count of ten or more. Its antigen is not identified. The data were obtained in a study of early T cells in non-severe SARS-CoV-2 infection. Study context: Bulk RNA taken from unsorted whole blood was sequenced, leaving chains unpaired. Regarding the study as a whole: Missing private and CD4 specificities, VDJdb matching favored anti-spike CD8 responses.

One entry per CDR3 protein results from TCRdb running MiXCR on the 5' RACE reads. Counted here are some 49,000 distinct CDR3 sequences, approximately 7.6% occurring once; the ten biggest clones make up roughly 4.2%. The V end lost 6 bases, the J end lost 0 bases, and 10 bases lay between the germline ends. The V gene's germline CDR1 is SQVTM and CDR2 ANQGSEA. The CDR3 has 13 residues. The sequence derives from an adult who was a healthcare worker with PCR-confirmed SARS-CoV-2 infection or an uninfected control (not recorded which). Sequencing used whole blood. This chain connects TRBV29-1 to TRBJ2-3; D could derive from TRBD1 or TRBD2 (5 bases each). The CDR3 loop is CSVRDPSTDTQYF. The CDR3 bases are TGCAGCGTCCGGGACCCAAGCACAGATACGCAGTATTTT.